This TCR beta chain was sequenced during a study of PD-1 blockade in classical Hodgkin lymphoma. Study-level results: Newly diagnosed patients had baseline TCR diversity that was reportedly lower than that of healthy donors. Complete responders' baseline diversity resembled that of newly diagnosed patients.

This clone showed up just a few times. Its antigen is currently unknown. Sample time point: cycle 4 day 1 (C4D1), after 5 to 7 weeks of nivolumab. Following autologous stem cell transplantation, relapse occurred in every patient, and exposure to brentuximab vedotin varied. Produced via immunoSEQ multiplex PCR; TCRdb's table is partial and in-frame only. The sample carries about 93,000 clones, around 80% recorded once. Germline V lookup: CDR1 LNHNV, CDR2 YYDKDF (reference sequence). Trimming took 1 base from V and 6 from J; bases not matched to a gene: 11. This CDR3 comprises 18 residues. The chain is built from TRBV15 and TRBJ2-2, with TRBD2 matching 10 bases. The receptor was derived from a human donor with classical Hodgkin lymphoma. The specimen was peripheral blood mononuclear cells (PBMCs), collected before the fourth cycle of nivolumab. DNA for the CDR3: TGTGCCACCAGCAGAGCGGATCTAGCGGGAGCCAGGGCCGGGGAGCTGTTTTTT. Protein sequence: CATSRADLAGARAGELFF.